The 6 T cell receptor beta chains below come from one sample, sequenced in a study of OX40 agonist ivuxolimab in advanced cancers. Sequencing was performed with immunoSEQ multiplex PCR; in TCRdb, only in-frame clones are kept and a portion is missing. The sample consists of roughly 68,000 clones, 80% to 95% of them appearing once. The sample here was CD4+ or CD8+ T cells sorted from blood, taken in a trial of the OX40 agonist ivuxolimab. These receptor sequences come from an adult with an advanced solid tumor such as melanoma, head and neck, liver or kidney cancer.

This chain uses TRBV5-1 with TRBJ1-2; TRBD1 agrees at 9 bases. CDR1 and CDR2 from the germline V gene are SGHRS and YFSETQ. Trimming at V came to 3 bases and at J to 3 bases, leaving 3 bases not matched to a gene. The CDR3 has 14 residues. The CDR3 region is CASSSGQGYYGYTF. CDR3 bases: TGCGCCAGCAGCTCCGGACAGGGGTACTATGGCTACACCTTC. Filled out from reference TRBV5-1 and TRBJ1-2, the complete variable domain reads KAGVTQTPRYLIKTRGQQVTLSCSPISGHRSVSWYQQTPGQGLQFLFEYFSETQRNKGNFPGRFSGRQFSNSRSEMNVSTLELGDSALYLCASSSGQGYYGYTFGSGTRLTVV.

This CDR3 reads CASSFGLAGGSVAYEQYF. The CDR3 nucleotides read TGTGCCAGCAGCTTCGGACTAGCGGGAGGTTCAGTGGCCTACGAGCAGTACTTC. V and J are TRBV5-4 and TRBJ2-7; 14 bases fit TRBD2. This CDR3 contains 18 residues. V lost 2 bases, J lost 2 bases, and 9 bases stayed unmatched. Per the germline V gene, CDR1 is SGHNT and CDR2 is YYREEE (reference sequence). The full variable domain, rest sourced from reference TRBV5-4 and TRBJ2-7, is ETGVTQSPTHLIKTRGQQVTLRCSSQSGHNTVSWYQQALGQGPQFIFQYYREEENGRGNFPPRFSGLQFPNYSSELNVNALELDDSALYLCASSFGLAGGSVAYEQYFGPGTRLTVT.

The rearrangement links TRBV7-9 to TRBJ1-1; a weak D match, TRBD1 (6 bases). With 5 bases removed from V and 10 bases from J, the gap between germline ends came to 17 bases. This CDR3 region has 13 residues. From germline, CDR1 is SEHNR and CDR2 FQNEAQ (reference sequence). The CDR3 bases are TGTGCCAGCAGCCAGACGAGGGGGACTTCAGCTTTCTTT. Protein: CASSQTRGTSAFF.

The chain employs TRBV11-3 and TRBJ1-1; D possibly corresponds to TRBD1 (6 bases). The V gene lost 1 base and the J gene lost 7 bases, with 10 bases spanning the gap. The CDR3 is 13 amino acids. From germline, CDR1 is SGHNT and CDR2 YENEEA. CDR3 loop: CASSLVKGGEAFF. The CDR3 coding sequence is TGTGCCAGCAGCTTAGTCAAGGGGGGTGAAGCTTTCTTT.

This clone was recorded once. The CDR3 reads CASRDRGVDTQYF. CDR3 nucleotides: TGTGCCAGTCGGGACAGGGGGGTGGATACGCAGTATTTT. This chain links TRBV19 with TRBJ2-3; 11 bases map to TRBD1. CDR3 length: 13 amino acids. Germline V lookup: CDR1 LNHDA, CDR2 SQIVND (reference sequence). Unmatched junction bases numbered 4, after V lost 8 bases and J lost 6 bases.

To note about this clone: The junction does not match germline at one end; this may be a read error. The J gene is TRBJ1-2, the V gene TRBV5-1; 7 bases are shared with TRBD1. The CDR3 has 13 amino acids. Germline V gene lookup returns CDR1 SGHRS and CDR2 YFSETQ. CDR3 protein: CASSDGQVGNLLF. CDR3 DNA sequence: TGCGCCAGCAGTGACGGACAGGTTGGGAACCTTCTCTTC.